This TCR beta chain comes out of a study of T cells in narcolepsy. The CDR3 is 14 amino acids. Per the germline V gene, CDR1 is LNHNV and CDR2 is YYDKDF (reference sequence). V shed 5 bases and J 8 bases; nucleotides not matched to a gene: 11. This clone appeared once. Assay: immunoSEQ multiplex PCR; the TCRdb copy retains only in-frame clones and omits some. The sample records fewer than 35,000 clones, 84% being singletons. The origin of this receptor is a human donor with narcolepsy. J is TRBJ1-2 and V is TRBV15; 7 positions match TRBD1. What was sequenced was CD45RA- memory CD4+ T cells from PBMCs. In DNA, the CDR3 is TGTGCCACCAGCGTACGAACCACAGGGGAAGGCTACACCTTC. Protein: CATSVRTTGEGYTF.